This record covers a single TCR beta chain. The target of this receptor is not known. Per-base qualities were not stored, and no clone one base away is much larger. Each collaborating institution followed its own protocols to collect whole blood in K2EDTA tubes. For TCRbeta analysis, collaborators shipped samples as frozen whole blood, isolated PBMCs, or DNA extracted from either of those sample types. This sample was included in a study of blood T cell repertoires in COVID-19 (dated by TCRdb to about 2020). With respect to the entire study: Collaborator samples came from the United States, Italy and Spain and covered acute and convalescent phases of COVID-19. Where available, HLA class I and class II types were taken from metadata supplied by the sample provider and were not determined by assay-based typing. The sample metadata nearly always contained a de-identified subject ID, COVID-19 status, age in years and sex. The material from the prospective study consisted of cDNA or gDNA derived from T cells, B-cell-depleted T cells, or PBMCs. The dataset comprised deeply sampled blood TCRbeta repertoires from subjects exposed to, actively infected with, or recovered from COVID-19. The repertoires were made available in a free public database intended to serve as a resource for research on the immune response to SARS-CoV-2. Samples were obtained from the ongoing ImmuneRACE study (first 160 participants) and from 1,200 or so subjects provided by 6 global collaborators.

V is cut by 2 bases and J by 6 bases, and the space between the germline ends is 11 bases. CDR1 and CDR2 were assigned from the germline V gene (reference sequence) as LGHDT and YNNKEL. The CDR3 runs 13 amino acids, cysteine and phenylalanine included. The kept DNA is CDR3 alone, 39 bases in frame from the first base. Broader findings and caveats from the paper: The quantity of clinical and demographic metadata differed by source and by participant and was supplied without curation.

TCRbeta CDR3 regions were amplified from genomic DNA using the immunoSEQ Assay, a bias-controlled multiplex PCR. The source study handled its data this way. The number of nucleated cells in each sample was estimated by amplification of reference gene primers within the assay. To quantify the absolute abundance of each unique TCRbeta CDR3 rearrangement, sequence reads were collapsed and filtered. For each sample, productive Simpson clonality was calculated as the square root of Simpson's diversity index across productive rearrangements. The immuneACCESS repertoire file appears here via TCRdb, limited to in-frame rearrangements. These files lack a portion of the clones; in checked studies, under half of the deficit traces to unresolved V genes, and the cause of the others is not known. For V, J and clone size, that table is used; D and trimming come from the DNA. A total of 150,000 to 200,000 clones appear in this sample, roughly nine tenths of them only once. About 2% of the sample is taken by the ten largest.

Sequenced input: peripheral blood. This TCR was sampled from a man in his sixties or seventies with active or convalescent COVID-19. The rearrangement combines TRBV3-1 (or the pseudogene TRBV3-2) with TRBJ2-7, with the identity of the D gene unclear. The sequenced DNA: TGTGCCAGCAGCCAAATTAGTAGTGGCGAGCAGTACTTC. Its protein product is CASSQISSGEQYF.